A single sample gave rise to the 5 T cell receptor beta chains below, sequenced in a study of glioma-infiltrating T cells. TCR alpha and beta CDR3 regions were amplified from RNA using iRepertoire nested multiplex PCR. TCRdb itself ran the multiplex PCR reads through MiXCR, one entry per CDR3 protein. The data contain more than 300,000 distinct CDR3 sequences, 41% of them singletons. Sequencing was done on a sample of glioma tissue, nonneoplastic brain tissue, or PBMCs (not recorded which). These receptors all stem from a human donor with low-grade glioma or glioblastoma, undergoing nonglioma brain surgery, or in good health (not recorded which).

This clonotype was seen only a few times. This rearrangement joins TRBV4-2 to TRBJ2-3, with D maybe TRBD1 (6 bases). CDR1 and CDR2 from the germline V gene are LGHNA and YNFKEQ. This CDR3 spans 15 amino acids. Trimming removed 3 bases from V and 0 bases from J, with 10 bases in between. CDR3 in amino acids: CASSHDGQSTDTQYF. CDR3 nucleotides: TGTGCCAGCAGCCATGACGGACAGAGCACAGATACGCAGTATTTT.

The V gene is TRBV7-9, the J gene TRBJ1-4, with D unresolved. The CDR3 runs to 14 residues. Trimming pared 5 bases from V and 3 bases from J, leaving 10 bases between. CDR1 is SEHNR and CDR2 is FQNEAQ in the germline V gene (reference sequence). The CDR3, as DNA: TGTGCCAGCAGCCCTCCGGGCCCTAATGAAAAACTGTTTTTT. It yields the protein CASSPPGPNEKLFF.

Notes on this clonotype: A much larger clone is a single base away; this may be a read error. The chain employs TRBV28 and TRBJ2-7; D is perhaps TRBD2 (7 bases). CDR1 is MDHEN and CDR2 is SYDVKM in the germline V gene. CDR3 size: 17 residues. In DNA, the CDR3 is TGTGCCAACAGTTCGGGGGGCGGTTGGGCCCCCTCCTACGAGCAGTACTTC. The encoded protein is CANSSGGGWAPSYEQYF.

This clonotype has just a few counts. The chain is built from TRBV7-6 and TRBJ2-2; 9 bases fit TRBD1. The germline gives CDR1 SGHVS, CDR2 FNYEAQ. J was trimmed by 6 bases and V by 2 bases; bases with no gene match: 16. This CDR3 comprises 19 residues. The CDR3 DNA is TGTGCCAGCAGCTTAAAGTCCTCGGTGGACAGGGGATCGTCCGGGGAGCTGTTTTTT. Encoded protein: CASSLKSSVDRGSSGELFF. Looking up the rest from reference TRBV7-6 and TRBJ2-2 gives the full variable domain: GAGVSQSPRYKVTKRGQDVALRCDPISGHVSLYWYRQALGQGPEFLTYFNYEAQQDKSGLPNDRFSAERPEGSISTLTIQRTEQRDSAMYRCASSLKSSVDRGSSGELFFGEGSRLTVL.

As to this clonotype: Just one base apart from a much larger clone, this may be a read error. As the CDR3 is not closed by the conserved phenylalanine or tryptophan, this likely results from a read error. The chain recombines TRBV6-5 with TRBJ2-7; D is unresolved. Germline V gives CDR1 MNHEY, CDR2 SVGAGI. V shed 6 bases and J shed 3 bases, with 12 bases lying between them. This CDR3 is built from 13 residues. The CDR3 loop is CASSSPPVYEQYL. In nucleotides, the CDR3 is TGTGCCAGCAGCTCCCCCCCGGTCTACGAGCAGTACCTC.